The 25 T cell receptor beta chains below come from one sample, sequenced in a study of CD4 T cells in relation to SARS-CoV-2 and coronaviruses. No cognate antigen is known for these TCRs. Produced via immunoSEQ multiplex PCR; TCRdb's table is partial and in-frame only. The sample contains roughly 30,000 clones, about four fifths of which appear only once. The sample was memory CD4+ T cells from PBMCs, cultured in vitro. Every receptor here comes from an adult with COVID-19.

The chain couples TRBV4-2 to TRBJ2-6; 9 bases are shared with TRBD1. V shed 5 bases and J 2 bases; nucleotides not matched to a gene: 4. Germline V gene data show CDR1 as LGHNA and CDR2 as YNFKEQ. The CDR3 spans 16 residues. The chain's CDR3 is CASSYWTGAGANVLTF. The CDR3 bases are TGTGCCAGCAGCTATTGGACAGGGGCTGGGGCCAACGTCCTGACTTTC.

This chain uses TRBV7-9 with TRBJ1-4, with D hard to call. Trimming pared 1 base from V and 5 bases from J, leaving 11 bases between. From germline, CDR1 is SEHNR and CDR2 FQNEAQ (reference sequence). This CDR3 region has 15 residues. The CDR3 reads CASSLGTLVNEKLFF. The CDR3 coding sequence is TGTGCCAGCAGCTTAGGGACCCTAGTAAATGAAAAACTGTTTTTT.

This chain joins TRBV9 and TRBJ2-3, with 9 bases fitting TRBD2. Germline values: CDR1 SGDLS, CDR2 YYNGEE. The V and J ends lost 0 bases and 0 bases, in that order; junction bases with no gene match: 5. CDR3 length equals 17 residues. The CDR3 DNA sequence: TGTGCCAGCAGCGTAGGGGCTAGCGGGGCCAGCACAGATACGCAGTATTTT. Translating it yields CASSVGASGASTDTQYF.

The chain recombines TRBV28 with TRBJ2-3, with D unresolved. V was trimmed by 1 base and J by 3 bases, leaving 14 bases between them. In germline, CDR1 is MDHEN, CDR2 SYDVKM. CDR3 size: 16 residues. The CDR3 DNA reads as TGTGCCAGCAGTTTATACGTTTCCTTGGGTACAGATACGCAGTATTTT. Protein: CASSLYVSLGTDTQYF.

The chain carries TRBV2 and TRBJ1-3; D ambiguous. With 2 bases removed from V and 0 bases from J, the gap between germline ends came to 8 bases. CDR3 length: 15 amino acids. The V gene's germline CDR1 is SNHLY and CDR2 FYNNEI. The CDR3 nucleotides read TGTGCCAGCAGTGAATCAGGCTCCTCTGGAAACACCATATATTTT. It specifies CASSESGSSGNTIYF.

V and J are TRBV5-1 and TRBJ2-1; weak D call: TRBD2 (6 bases). Per germline, CDR1 SGHRS and CDR2 YFSETQ. The CDR3 loop spans 17 amino acids. Trimming cost V 0 bases and J 3 bases, with 16 bases left between them. The CDR3 loop is CASSLASVAADYNEQFF. CDR3 DNA sequence: TGCGCCAGCAGCTTGGCTTCCGTAGCGGCAGACTACAATGAGCAGTTCTTC.

The chain employs TRBV5-1 and TRBJ1-4; 12 bases line up with TRBD1. This CDR3 has 15 amino acids. Germline V gives CDR1 SGHRS, CDR2 YFSETQ. Trimming at V came to 4 bases and at J to 7 bases, leaving 5 bases not matched to a gene. This chain's CDR3 is CASSPGQGAGEKLFF. The CDR3 DNA follows: TGCGCCAGCAGCCCGGGACAGGGGGCCGGTGAAAAACTGTTTTTT.

The chain recombines TRBV5-1 with TRBJ2-5; 9 bases are a match to TRBD2. CDR3 length: 15 amino acids. The V segment lost 0 bases and the J segment 5 bases; nucleotides outside the gene matches: 5. Germline V gives CDR1 SGHRS, CDR2 YFSETQ. CDR3 nucleotide sequence: TGCGCCAGCAGCTTGGAAGGTGCGGGAGGGGAGACCCAGTACTTC. As protein: CASSLEGAGGETQYF.

The V gene is TRBV6-5, the J gene TRBJ2-1; D gene unclear. V was clipped by 6 bases and J by 5 bases, with 14 bases between them. CDR1 and CDR2 from the germline V gene are MNHEY and SVGAGI. The CDR3 has 14 amino acids. For the CDR3, the DNA is TGTGCCAGCAGAGGATCAGCCGTTAACAATGAGCAGTTCTTC. It yields the protein CASRGSAVNNEQFF.

The chain is built from TRBV15 and TRBJ2-1; 10 nucleotides line up with TRBD2. CDR3 length: 16 residues. The V gene's germline CDR1 is LNHNV and CDR2 YYDKDF (reference sequence). V lost 2 bases and J lost 9; bases outside the gene matches: 10. CDR3 DNA: TGTGCCACCAGCAGATCCCCACTAGCGGGATATGGTGAGCAGTTCTTC. Protein product: CATSRSPLAGYGEQFF.

This chain links TRBV6-5 with TRBJ2-7; D gene ambiguous. V lost 6 bases, J lost 4 bases, and 16 bases lay in between. The length of the CDR3 is 14 residues. Germline V lookup: CDR1 MNHEY, CDR2 SVGAGI. This CDR3 reads CASRVERKSYEQYF. CDR3 sequence (DNA): TGTGCCAGCAGAGTGGAACGGAAATCTTACGAGCAGTACTTC.

The chain couples TRBV7-9 to TRBJ2-1; 9 nucleotides match TRBD2. Per the germline V gene, CDR1 is SEHNR and CDR2 is FQNEAQ (reference sequence). The CDR3 length is 16 residues. Losses at the gene ends were 1 base for V and 4 bases for J; bases not matched to a gene: 5. The CDR3 loop is CASSLVAGVMYNEQFF. The CDR3 coding sequence is TGTGCCAGCAGCTTAGTAGCGGGAGTAATGTACAATGAGCAGTTCTTC.

This clone appeared once. The V gene is TRBV25-1, the J gene TRBJ2-5, with TRBD1 matching over 8 bases. CDR1 is MGHDK and CDR2 is SYGVNS in the germline V gene. With V trimmed by 2 bases and J by 5 bases, 10 bases remained unmatched. CDR3 size: 16 residues. Here the CDR3 reads CASSELTGGTPETQYF. CDR3 DNA: TGTGCCAGCAGTGAACTTACAGGGGGAACCCCGGAGACCCAGTACTTC.

The genes are TRBV9 and TRBJ2-1; D is unresolved. Germline CDR1 reads SGDLS; CDR2 reads YYNGEE. CDR3 length: 12 residues. The V end lost 3 bases, the J end lost 4 bases, and 5 bases lay between the germline ends. The CDR3 loop reads CASSAGYNEQFF. The CDR3 DNA reads as TGTGCCAGCAGCGCGGGTTACAATGAGCAGTTCTTC.

The J gene is TRBJ2-3, the V gene TRBV28; the D gene is possibly TRBD2 (5 bases). Trimming shortened V by 6 bases and J by 3 bases, and 13 bases separated the two germline ends. This CDR3 contains 14 residues. Germline assignment: CDR1 MDHEN and CDR2 SYDVKM. The CDR3 spells CASSRPGGTDTQYF. The CDR3 coding sequence is TGTGCCAGCAGCCGGCCGGGCGGGACAGATACGCAGTATTTT.

The chain carries TRBV25-1 and TRBJ1-2; possible D gene TRBD1, 6 bases. The CDR3 runs 13 residues. Trimming removed 6 bases from V and 5 bases from J, with 13 bases in between. The germline gives CDR1 MGHDK, CDR2 SYGVNS. CDR3 nucleotide sequence: TGTGCCAGCAGACAGGGTGGGTTGTATGGCTACACCTTC. Amino acids: CASRQGGLYGYTF.

J is TRBJ1-2 and V is TRBV18, with D unresolved. This CDR3 is built from 13 residues. The V gene lost 0 bases and the J gene lost 1 base, with 3 bases spanning the gap. In germline, CDR1 is KGHSH, CDR2 LQKENI. This chain's CDR3 is CASSPPSNYGYTF. The CDR3 region has the DNA TGTGCCAGCTCACCACCCAGTAACTATGGCTACACCTTC.

The V gene is TRBV6-5, the J gene TRBJ2-1; D is unclear. The germline CDR1 and CDR2 sequences are MNHEY and SVGAGI. Trimming removed 2 bases from V and 3 bases from J, with 8 bases in between. This CDR3 region has 14 residues. The CDR3 DNA reads as TGTGCCAGCAGTTACCTTTACCACTACAATGAGCAGTTCTTC. Its translation is CASSYLYHYNEQFF.

The chain couples TRBV29-1 to TRBJ2-3; no clear D gene. Germline V gives CDR1 SQVTM, CDR2 ANQGSEA. Trimming cost V 4 bases and J 2 bases, with 4 bases left between them. The CDR3 runs 11 residues. The CDR3 DNA reads as TGCAGCGTTGTCAACACAGATACGCAGTATTTT. Its translation is CSVVNTDTQYF.

This clone was observed a few times. V and J are TRBV27 and TRBJ2-2; D is unclear. V was pared by 6 bases and J by 6 bases, with 8 bases between. Germline CDR1 and CDR2: MNHEY and SMNVEV (reference sequence). The CDR3 has 12 amino acids. Here the CDR3 DNA reads TGTGCCAGCAGAACCATGGCCGGGGAGCTGTTTTTT. Its translation is CASRTMAGELFF.

The chain joins TRBV27 to TRBJ1-5; 8 bases fit TRBD1. Germline CDR1 and CDR2: MNHEY and SMNVEV (reference sequence). The CDR3 loop spans 14 amino acids. V gave up 2 bases and J gave up 7 bases; unmatched junction bases: 4. CDR3 residues: CASSLAQGGQPQHF. In DNA form, the CDR3 reads TGTGCCAGCAGTTTAGCACAGGGGGGACAGCCCCAGCATTTT.

This clone occurred once. The V gene is TRBV15, the J gene TRBJ2-2, with 8 bases lining up with TRBD2. In germline, CDR1 is LNHNV, CDR2 YYDKDF (reference sequence). This CDR3 is 17 amino acids long. The ends lost 3 bases at V and 3 bases at J; junction bases unmatched: 9. The CDR3 DNA follows: TGTGCCACCAGCAGGGATTCAATAGCGGGATACACCGGGGAGCTGTTTTTT. Protein product: CATSRDSIAGYTGELFF. Filled out from reference TRBV15 and TRBJ2-2, the complete variable domain reads DAMVIQNPRYQVTQFGKPVTLSCSQTLNHNVMYWYQQKSSQAPKLLFHYYDKDFNNEADTPDNFQSRRPNTSFCFLDIRSPGLGDTAMYLCATSRDSIAGYTGELFFGEGSRLTVL.

The chain couples TRBV5-1 to TRBJ2-2; D is perhaps TRBD1 (5 bases). Germline CDR1 SGHRS, CDR2 YFSETQ. Trimming pared 1 base from V and 7 bases from J, leaving 14 bases between. The CDR3 is made up of 15 amino acids. CDR3 DNA: TGCGCCAGCAGCTTGTATCTGGGGCGCGGCGGGGAGCTGTTTTTT. Translation gives CASSLYLGRGGELFF. The whole variable domain, remainder taken from reference TRBV5-1 and TRBJ2-2, is KAGVTQTPRYLIKTRGQQVTLSCSPISGHRSVSWYQQTPGQGLQFLFEYFSETQRNKGNFPGRFSGRQFSNSRSEMNVSTLELGDSALYLCASSLYLGRGGELFFGEGSRLTVL.

The sample holds one count of this clone. The chain employs TRBV5-4 and TRBJ2-5; D gene uncertain. Trimming pared 0 bases from V and 2 bases from J, leaving 8 bases between. CDR3 length: 14 residues. CDR1 is SGHNT, CDR2 YYREEE, per germline (reference sequence). CDR3 bases: TGTGCCAGCAGCTTGGACGGTCGTCAAGAGACCCAGTACTTC. It specifies CASSLDGRQETQYF.

The rearrangement joins TRBV7-2 to TRBJ2-1; D remains unclear. This CDR3 spans 14 amino acids. Germline V lookup: CDR1 SGHTA, CDR2 FQGNSA. Trimming left V 5 bases short and J 7 bases short, with 15 bases between. The CDR3 protein is CASSQHWAFNEQFF. The DNA for the CDR3 is TGTGCCAGCAGCCAACACTGGGCGTTTAATGAGCAGTTCTTC.